The next 24 T cell receptor beta chains were all read from a single sample in a study of graft-versus-host responses after intestinal transplantation. TCRdb keeps only in-frame clones here, not all; method: immunoSEQ multiplex PCR. The sample holds 20,000 to 30,000 clones, 90% seen once. Material: PBMCs, obtained 39 to 40 days after intestinal transplant. These TCRs come from a human patient who received an intestinal transplant, so some T cells may come from the graft donor.

This chain joins TRBV7-6 and TRBJ2-5, with D uncertain. The CDR3 is 16 residues long. Deletions cut 2 bases from V and 5 bases from J, with 18 bases between. Germline V CDR1 and CDR2: SGHVS, FNYEAQ. The CDR3: CASSLLSGASGETQYF. CDR3 nucleotides: TGTGCCAGCAGCTTATTATCTGGCGCCTCCGGTGAGACCCAGTACTTC.

The V gene is TRBV5-4, the J gene TRBJ1-1; D might be TRBD1 (5 bases). V was cut by 0 bases and J by 3 bases, with 9 bases left in between. Looked up from germline, CDR1 is SGHNT and CDR2 is YYREEE (reference sequence). This CDR3 spans 14 amino acids. CDR3 sequence (DNA): TGTGCCAGCAGCTTGGTGGGGACGCACACTGAAGCTTTCTTT. The encoded protein is CASSLVGTHTEAFF. The full variable domain, in which reference TRBV5-4 and TRBJ1-1 provide the parts outside the CDR3, is ETGVTQSPTHLIKTRGQQVTLRCSSQSGHNTVSWYQQALGQGPQFIFQYYREEENGRGNFPPRFSGLQFPNYSSELNVNALELDDSALYLCASSLVGTHTEAFFGQGTRLTVV.

This clone was picked up a small number of times. The chain employs TRBV6-5 and TRBJ1-1, with D tentatively TRBD1 (5 bases). Germline lookup yields CDR1 MNHEY and CDR2 SVGAGI. The CDR3 consists of 14 residues. The V and J ends lost 0 bases and 2 bases respectively, with 7 bases between them. The CDR3 sequence: CASSYSGVNTEAFF. The CDR3 region has the DNA TGTGCCAGCAGTTACTCGGGGGTTAACACTGAAGCTTTCTTT.

As DNA, the CDR3 is TGTGCCAGCACCGACAGGGGTAATTCACCCCTCCACTTT. Its translation is CASTDRGNSPLHF. J is TRBJ1-6 and V is TRBV2; 8 nucleotides line up with TRBD1. Germline V gives CDR1 SNHLY, CDR2 FYNNEI. Losses at the gene ends were 7 bases for V and 6 bases for J; bases not matched to a gene: 2. There are 13 residues in the CDR3.

The chain has TRBV4-1 and TRBJ2-1; 8 bases match TRBD2. The CDR3 covers 16 residues. Germline lookup yields CDR1 MGHRA and CDR2 YSYEKL. The junction had 8 bases not matched to a gene; V was cut back by 1 base and J by 6 bases. CDR3 DNA sequence: TGCGCCAGCAGCCAAGGATCCGGGAGGGCCGTCAATGAGCAGTTCTTC. Its translation: CASSQGSGRAVNEQFF.

The chain combines TRBV5-6 with TRBJ2-7; possibly TRBD2 for D (6 bases). CDR1 is SGHDT, CDR2 YYEEEE, per germline. The CDR3 runs 14 residues. V lost 4 bases and J 4 bases, leaving 15 bases between the germline ends. The CDR3 bases are TGTGCCAGCAGCGGCCGGCGGGACGGGTACGAGCAGTACTTC. This translates into CASSGRRDGYEQYF.

This sequence joins TRBV4-3 and TRBJ2-1; TRBD1 is a possible D gene (5 bases). Germline CDR1 LGHNA, CDR2 YSLEER. Trimming cost V 4 bases and J 8 bases, with 9 bases left between them. There are 12 residues in the CDR3. The CDR3 nucleotides are TGCGCCAGCAGCCCTGGGGCAGATGAGCAGTTCTTC. Amino acids: CASSPGADEQFF.

The rearrangement joins TRBV15 to TRBJ1-4; possibly TRBD1 for D (5 bases). The CDR3 has 15 residues. V shed 5 bases and J shed 4 bases, with 14 bases lying between them. The germline CDR1 and CDR2 sequences are LNHNV and YYDKDF (reference sequence). The CDR3 here is CATSEGAGFNEKLFF. Written as DNA, the CDR3 is TGTGCCACCAGCGAAGGAGCAGGGTTTAATGAAAAACTGTTTTTT.

The CDR3, as DNA: TGTGCCAGCAGTTTCCGAGGGAACACTGAAGCTTTCTTT. Its translation: CASSFRGNTEAFF. The chain joins TRBV27 to TRBJ1-1; no firm D call. Looked up from germline, CDR1 is MNHEY and CDR2 is SMNVEV (reference sequence). The CDR3 totals 13 residues. Trimming stripped 3 bases from V and 1 base from J, with 6 bases between.

This clone is a singleton in its sample. The chain's CDR3 is CASSSSTEGWYTGELFF. DNA of the CDR3: TGTGCCAGCAGCTCCTCGACAGAGGGGTGGTACACCGGGGAGCTGTTTTTT. The chain combines TRBV5-6 with TRBJ2-2; perhaps D is TRBD1 or TRBD2 (5 bases each). The CDR3 consists of 17 residues. Germline CDR1 reads SGHDT; CDR2 reads YYEEEE. V was pared by 3 bases and J by 3 bases, with 18 bases between.

This chain joins TRBV10-3 and TRBJ2-1; 8 nucleotides line up with TRBD2. The germline gives CDR1 ENHRY, CDR2 SYGVKD. J lost 7 bases, V lost 3 bases, and 11 bases had no gene match. The CDR3 sequence is 16 residues long. The CDR3 is CAISETWAGGGNEQFF. The CDR3 DNA reads as TGTGCCATCAGTGAAACCTGGGCGGGAGGAGGGAATGAGCAGTTCTTC.

The chain joins TRBV4-1 to TRBJ1-3; D uncertain. With 4 bases removed from V and 4 bases from J, the gap between germline ends came to 8 bases. CDR1 and CDR2 (germline): MGHRA, YSYEKL. CDR3 length: 13 residues. CDR3 amino acids: CASSLNEGNTIYF. Here the CDR3 DNA reads TGCGCCAGCAGCCTCAATGAGGGAAACACCATATATTTT.

This clone has only one observation. This chain joins TRBV28 and TRBJ2-2, with 10 bases aligning to TRBD1. Germline CDR1 and CDR2: MDHEN and SYDVKM. The CDR3 covers 14 residues. V shed 4 bases, J shed 7 bases, and the junction held 3 bases outside the gene matches. The CDR3 sequence is CASSWTGGSGELFF. The CDR3 region has the DNA TGTGCCAGCAGTTGGACAGGGGGAAGCGGGGAGCTGTTTTTT.

About this clone itself: At one of its ends the junction is not consistent with the germline gene, which may arise from a read error. The genes are TRBV27 and TRBJ1-5; D is uncertain. The CDR3 is 15 amino acids. Germline assignment: CDR1 MNHEY and CDR2 SMNVEV (reference sequence). CDR3 residues: CASSLLGISSQPQHF. The CDR3 region has the DNA TGTGCCAGCAGTTTATTAGGAATAAGCAGTCAGCCCCAGCATTTT.

The table lists this clone with a count of one. The CDR3 is CASVLWKSRKTYGYTF. In DNA form, the CDR3 reads TGCGCCAGCGTTCTCTGGAAATCGCGAAAGACCTATGGCTACACCTTC. The rearrangement uses TRBV10-1 and TRBJ1-2; no reliable D call. CDR3 size: 16 residues. V lost 8 bases to trimming and J lost 4 bases, with 23 bases between them. Germline lookup yields CDR1 WNHNN and CDR2 SYGVQD (reference sequence).

This clone is a singleton in its sample. The genes are TRBV2 and TRBJ1-2; TRBD1 matches 7 bases. CDR3 length: 14 amino acids. Trimming at V came to 2 bases and at J to 2 bases, leaving 2 bases not matched to a gene. The germline V gene encodes CDR1 SNHLY and CDR2 FYNNEI. CDR3 nucleotides: TGTGCCAGCAGTGAAACGGACAGGAACTATGGCTACACCTTC. Its translation is CASSETDRNYGYTF.

This clone has a single count. The chain links TRBV28 to TRBJ2-7; D not resolved. V gave up 8 bases and J gave up 0 bases, with 17 bases separating them. CDR3 length: 15 residues. Germline CDR1 and CDR2: MDHEN and SYDVKM. CDR3 bases: TGTGCCAGCGGGTTCATAAAATTCAGCTCCTACGAGCAGTACTTC. This codes for CASGFIKFSSYEQYF.

The chain employs TRBV4-2 and TRBJ2-1, with 7 bases fitting TRBD2. CDR3 size: 14 residues. V was pared by 1 base and J by 8 bases, with 5 bases of the junction left unmatched. The germline gives CDR1 LGHNA, CDR2 YNFKEQ. The CDR3 here is CASSQGRETDEQFF. CDR3 coding DNA: TGTGCCAGCAGCCAAGGGCGGGAGACAGATGAGCAGTTCTTC.

The rearrangement joins TRBV28 to TRBJ2-5; D call uncertain. The DNA end is more similar to TRBJ2-7, so the J call may be wrong. Per germline, CDR1 MDHEN and CDR2 SYDVKM. CDR3 length: 11 residues. The CDR3 protein is CASSRNYEQYF. The CDR3, as DNA: TGTGCCAGCAGCCGTAACTACGAGCAGTACTTC.

CDR3 sequence (DNA): TGCGCCAGCAGTGAGGCCCAGGGGGGGACTAGTTTTGCCGAGCAGTACTTC. It codes for CASSEAQGGTSFAEQYF. The chain combines TRBV10-1 with TRBJ2-7; D perhaps matches TRBD2 (8 bases). CDR3 length: 17 amino acids. CDR1 and CDR2 from the germline V gene are WNHNN and SYGVQD (reference sequence). The V gene lost 2 bases and the J gene lost 6 bases, with 23 bases spanning the gap.

The CDR3 bases are TGTGCCAGCAGCCCTGGGACAGGGGGCGCGTACACTGAAGCTTTCTTT. Its protein product is CASSPGTGGAYTEAFF. The chain combines TRBV28 with TRBJ1-1, with 12 bases lining up with TRBD1. The CDR3 sequence is 16 residues long. CDR1 is MDHEN and CDR2 is SYDVKM in the germline V gene. Trimming took 6 bases from V and 3 from J; bases not matched to a gene: 8.

The chain recombines TRBV9 with TRBJ2-7; 7 bases map to TRBD2. With V trimmed by 0 bases and J by 3 bases, 0 bases remained unmatched. Germline V CDR1 and CDR2: SGDLS, YYNGEE. The CDR3 contains 13 residues. The CDR3 sequence is CASSVGTSYEQYF. CDR3 nucleotide sequence: TGTGCCAGCAGCGTAGGGACTAGCTACGAGCAGTACTTC.

The chain joins TRBV6-1 to TRBJ2-7; 8 positions agree with TRBD2. CDR1 and CDR2 (germline): MNHNS, SASEGT. Germline trimming cut 4 bases from V and 3 bases from J; bases unmatched to any gene: 5. This CDR3 region has 14 residues. CDR3 residues: CASSGEREFYEQYF. The CDR3 DNA follows: TGTGCCAGCAGTGGAGAGCGGGAGTTCTACGAGCAGTACTTC.

The CDR3, as DNA: TGTGCCAGCAGTGGGATAGACTTCTACAGTAAAGGCGAGCAGTACTTC. Encoded protein: CASSGIDFYSKGEQYF. This chain connects TRBV2 to TRBJ2-7; unclear D gene. V was trimmed by 4 bases and J by 6 bases, leaving 22 bases between them. This CDR3 is 16 amino acids long. Germline V gene lookup returns CDR1 SNHLY and CDR2 FYNNEI.